The present T cell receptor (beta chain) was sequenced within a study of OX40 agonist ivuxolimab in advanced cancers. Looking at the study overall: Administration of intravenous ivuxolimab to patients occurred every 2 weeks at 0.01 to 10 mg/kg. Dose-escalation patients suffered from hepatocellular carcinoma, melanoma, renal cell or head and neck cancer.

The germline V gene has CDR1 LNHDA and CDR2 SQIVND (reference sequence). Unmatched junction bases numbered 7, after V lost 5 bases and J lost 8 bases. The CDR3 has 13 amino acids. Libraries were prepared by immunoSEQ multiplex PCR; TCRdb keeps only in-frame clonotypes and omits some of them. The data contain 70,000 or so clones, roughly 88% of them seen just once; the ten biggest clones take up about 1%. General study points: Low normalized clonal expansion also occurred in some nonresponding patients.

In regard to this clone: As yet, its antigen is unknown.

The rearrangement links TRBV19 to TRBJ1-2; the match to TRBD1 covers 8 bases. The starting material was CD4+ or CD8+ T cells sorted from blood, obtained in a trial of the OX40 agonist ivuxolimab. The receptor comes from an adult with an advanced solid tumor such as melanoma, head and neck, liver or kidney cancer. The CDR3 bases are TGTGCCAGTAGTCTCGGACAGGGCCGCGGCTACACCTTC. Amino acids: CASSLGQGRGYTF.